This entry concerns a single T cell receptor beta chain. The target antigen is unknown. At one end, the junction sequence differs from germline, possibly due to a read error. The sample belongs to a study of blood T cells in healthy people across ages. Germline V lookup: CDR1 SGHTA, CDR2 FQGNSA. The length of the CDR3 is 17 residues. The study, taken as a whole, reports: Not knowing donor CMV status may have confounded expanded clonotype changes. What prevented conclusive comparison of naive and antigen-experienced cells was that PBMCs were unsorted.

A second about 6 to 11 cycle PCR used barcoded and J-beta primers. Each cDNA molecule was tagged by a template-switch adaptor that had 12 random nucleotides. One entry per CDR3 protein, called by TCRdb with MiXCR from the 5' RACE reads. The sample includes over a million distinct CDR3 sequences, roughly 59% seen only once; the top ten take about 6.3%. The sample taken for sequencing was blood. The chain joins TRBV7-2 to TRBJ2-3; 10 nucleotides agree with TRBD1. This TCR derives from a man between 18 and 29 years old in good health. The CDR3 sequence: CASSLGGGTGVRNTQYF. CDR3 bases: TGTGCTAGCAGCTTAGGGGGGGGGACAGGGGTAAGGAATACGCAGTATTTT.